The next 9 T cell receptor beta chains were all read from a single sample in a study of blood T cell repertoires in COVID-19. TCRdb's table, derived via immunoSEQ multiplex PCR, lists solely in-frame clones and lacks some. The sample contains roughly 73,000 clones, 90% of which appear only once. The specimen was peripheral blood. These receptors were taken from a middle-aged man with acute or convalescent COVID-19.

In DNA, the CDR3 is TGTGCCACCAGCAGACAGGGGGATACTAATGAAAAACTGTTTTTT. This translates into CATSRQGDTNEKLFF. This sequence joins TRBV15 and TRBJ1-4; TRBD1 matches at 7 bases. J was trimmed by 2 bases and V by 2 bases; bases with no gene match: 2. Germline-derived CDR1 and CDR2 are LNHNV and YYDKDF (reference sequence). The CDR3 sequence is 15 residues long. The full variable domain, in which reference TRBV15 and TRBJ1-4 provide the parts outside the CDR3, is DAMVIQNPRYQVTQFGKPVTLSCSQTLNHNVMYWYQQKSSQAPKLLFHYYDKDFNNEADTPDNFQSRRPNTSFCFLDIRSPGLGDTAMYLCATSRQGDTNEKLFFGSGTQLSVL.

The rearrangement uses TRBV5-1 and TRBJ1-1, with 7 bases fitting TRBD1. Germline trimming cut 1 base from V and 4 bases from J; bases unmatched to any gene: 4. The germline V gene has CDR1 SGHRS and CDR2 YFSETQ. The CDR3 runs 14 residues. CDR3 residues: CASSLTGVGTEAFF. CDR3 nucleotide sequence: TGCGCCAGCAGCTTGACAGGGGTGGGCACTGAAGCTTTCTTT.

The CDR3 nucleotides read TGTGCCAGCAGCGCCGGGGCAGGGGAACCCTATAGCAATCAGCCCCAGCATTTT. Amino acids: CASSAGAGEPYSNQPQHF. The chain uses TRBV9 and TRBJ1-5; possible D gene TRBD1, 6 bases. The V gene's germline CDR1 is SGDLS and CDR2 YYNGEE. Trimming took off 3 bases at V and 0 bases at J, with 19 bases between the two ends. The CDR3 consists of 18 residues.

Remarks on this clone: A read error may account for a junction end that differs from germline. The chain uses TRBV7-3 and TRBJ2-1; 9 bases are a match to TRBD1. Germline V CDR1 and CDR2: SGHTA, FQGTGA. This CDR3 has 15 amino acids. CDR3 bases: TGTGCCAGCAGTTTAAATCGACAGGGGGACAATGAGCAGTTCTTC. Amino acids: CASSLNRQGDNEQFF. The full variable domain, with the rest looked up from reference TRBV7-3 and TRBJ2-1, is GAGVSQTPSNKVTEKGKYVELRCDPISGHTALYWYRQSLGQGPEFLIYFQGTGAADDSGLPNDRFFAVRPEGSVSTLKIQRTERGDSAVYLCASSLNRQGDNEQFFGPGTRLTVL.

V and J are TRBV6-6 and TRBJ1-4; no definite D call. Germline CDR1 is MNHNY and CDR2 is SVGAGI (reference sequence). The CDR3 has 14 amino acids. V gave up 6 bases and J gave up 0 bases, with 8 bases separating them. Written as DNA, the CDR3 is TGTGCCAGCAGCCCCGGGACAACTAATGAAAAACTGTTTTTT. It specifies CASSPGTTNEKLFF.

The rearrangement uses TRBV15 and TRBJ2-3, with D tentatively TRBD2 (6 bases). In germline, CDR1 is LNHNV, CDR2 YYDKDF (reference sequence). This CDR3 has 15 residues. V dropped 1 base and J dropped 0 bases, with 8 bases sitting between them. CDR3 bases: TGTGCCACCAGCAGAGGGGGGACTAGCACAGATACGCAGTATTTT. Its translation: CATSRGGTSTDTQYF.

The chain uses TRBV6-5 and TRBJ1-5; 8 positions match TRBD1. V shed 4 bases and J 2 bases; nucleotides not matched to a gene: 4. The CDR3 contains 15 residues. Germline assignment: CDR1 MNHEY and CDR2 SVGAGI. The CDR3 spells CASSFQGAGNQPQHF. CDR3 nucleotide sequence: TGTGCCAGCAGTTTTCAGGGGGCGGGCAATCAGCCCCAGCATTTT.

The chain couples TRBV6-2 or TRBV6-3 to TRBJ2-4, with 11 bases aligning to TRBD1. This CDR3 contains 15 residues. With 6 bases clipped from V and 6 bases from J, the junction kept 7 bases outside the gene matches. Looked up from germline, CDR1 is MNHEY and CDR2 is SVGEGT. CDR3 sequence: CASSPNGQGANIQYF. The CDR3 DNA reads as TGTGCCAGCAGCCCCAACGGACAGGGGGCAAACATTCAGTACTTC.

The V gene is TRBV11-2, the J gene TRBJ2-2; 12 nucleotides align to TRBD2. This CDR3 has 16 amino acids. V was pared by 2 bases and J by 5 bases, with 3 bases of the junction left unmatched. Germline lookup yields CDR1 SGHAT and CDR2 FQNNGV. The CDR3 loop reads CASSLKLAGGTGELFF. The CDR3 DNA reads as TGTGCCAGCAGCTTAAAACTAGCGGGAGGAACCGGGGAGCTGTTTTTT.